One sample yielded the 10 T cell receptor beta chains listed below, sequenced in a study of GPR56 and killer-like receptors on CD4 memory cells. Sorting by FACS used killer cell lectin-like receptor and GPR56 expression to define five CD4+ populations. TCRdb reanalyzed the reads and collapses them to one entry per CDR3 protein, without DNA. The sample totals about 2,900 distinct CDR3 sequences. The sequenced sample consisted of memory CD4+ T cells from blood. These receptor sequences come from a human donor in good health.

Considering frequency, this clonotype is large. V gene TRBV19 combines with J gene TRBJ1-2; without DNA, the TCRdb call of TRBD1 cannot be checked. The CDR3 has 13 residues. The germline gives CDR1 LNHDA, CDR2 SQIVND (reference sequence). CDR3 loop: CASTDRGRNGYTF.

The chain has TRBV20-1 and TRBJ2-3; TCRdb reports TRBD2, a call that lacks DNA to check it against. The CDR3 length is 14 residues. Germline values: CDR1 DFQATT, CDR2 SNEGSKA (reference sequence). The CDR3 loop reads CSASSSGVTDTQYF.

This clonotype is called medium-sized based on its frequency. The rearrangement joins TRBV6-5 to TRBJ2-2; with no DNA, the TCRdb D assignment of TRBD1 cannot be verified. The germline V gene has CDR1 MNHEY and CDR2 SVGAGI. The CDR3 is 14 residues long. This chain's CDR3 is CASSFTQGTGELFF.

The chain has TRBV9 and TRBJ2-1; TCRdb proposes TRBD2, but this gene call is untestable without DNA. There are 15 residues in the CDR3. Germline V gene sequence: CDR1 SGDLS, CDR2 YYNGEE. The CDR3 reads CASMARPGVGNEQFF.

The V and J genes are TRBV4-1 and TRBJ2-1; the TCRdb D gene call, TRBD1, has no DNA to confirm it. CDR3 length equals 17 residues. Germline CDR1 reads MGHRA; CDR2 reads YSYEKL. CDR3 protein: CASSQLPGQGTDNEQFF.

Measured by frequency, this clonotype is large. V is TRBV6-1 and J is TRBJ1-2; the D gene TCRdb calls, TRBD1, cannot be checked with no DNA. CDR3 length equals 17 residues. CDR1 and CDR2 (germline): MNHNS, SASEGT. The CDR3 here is CASSERGPWVPPYGYTF.

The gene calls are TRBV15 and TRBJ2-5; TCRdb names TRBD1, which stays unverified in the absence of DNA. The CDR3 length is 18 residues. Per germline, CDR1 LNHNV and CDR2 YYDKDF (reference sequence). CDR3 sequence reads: CATSRGGTGQWYQETQYF.

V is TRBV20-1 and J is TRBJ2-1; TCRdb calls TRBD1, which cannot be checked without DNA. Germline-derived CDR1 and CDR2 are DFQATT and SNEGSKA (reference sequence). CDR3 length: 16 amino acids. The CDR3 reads CSARTSSGASYNEQFF.

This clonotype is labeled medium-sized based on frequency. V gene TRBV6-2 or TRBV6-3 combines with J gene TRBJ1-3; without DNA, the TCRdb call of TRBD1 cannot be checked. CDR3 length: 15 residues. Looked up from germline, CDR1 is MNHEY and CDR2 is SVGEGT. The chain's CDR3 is CASGGQPYSGNTIYF.

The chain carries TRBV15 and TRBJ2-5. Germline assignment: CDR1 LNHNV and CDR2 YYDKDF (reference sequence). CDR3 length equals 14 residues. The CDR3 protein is CATSRATYQETQYF.